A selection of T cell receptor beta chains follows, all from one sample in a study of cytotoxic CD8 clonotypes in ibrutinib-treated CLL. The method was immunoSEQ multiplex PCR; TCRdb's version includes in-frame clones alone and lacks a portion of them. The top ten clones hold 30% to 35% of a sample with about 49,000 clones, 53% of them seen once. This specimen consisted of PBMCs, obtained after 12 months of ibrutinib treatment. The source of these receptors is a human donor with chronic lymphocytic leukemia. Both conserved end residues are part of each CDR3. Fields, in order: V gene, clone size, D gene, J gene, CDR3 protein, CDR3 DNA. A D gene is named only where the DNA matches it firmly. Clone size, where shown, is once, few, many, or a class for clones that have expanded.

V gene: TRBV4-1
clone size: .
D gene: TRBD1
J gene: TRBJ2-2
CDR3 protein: CASSQDPTGGAGELFF
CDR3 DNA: TGCGCCAGCAGCCAAGATCCGACAGGGGGGGCCGGGGAGCTGTTTTTT

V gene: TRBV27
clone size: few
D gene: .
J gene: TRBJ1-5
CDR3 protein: CASSPMGGGAGQPQHF
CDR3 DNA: TGTGCCAGCAGCCCAATGGGGGGGGGCGCGGGACAGCCCCAGCATTTT

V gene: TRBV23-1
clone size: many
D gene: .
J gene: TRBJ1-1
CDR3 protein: CASLSRQEGKAFF
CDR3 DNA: TGCGCCAGCCTGAGTCGGCAGGAAGGAAAAGCTTTCTTT

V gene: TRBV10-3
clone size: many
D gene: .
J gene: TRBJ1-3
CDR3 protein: CAISSGVGNTIYF
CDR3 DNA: TGTGCCATCAGTTCAGGGGTGGGAAACACCATATATTTT

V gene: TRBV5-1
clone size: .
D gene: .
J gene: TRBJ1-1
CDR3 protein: CASSFQSGTANTEAFF
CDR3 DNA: TGCGCCAGCAGCTTTCAGTCCGGGACCGCGAACACTGAAGCTTTCTTT

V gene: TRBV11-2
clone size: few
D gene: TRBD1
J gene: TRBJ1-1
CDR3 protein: CASRTTTGEYTEAFF
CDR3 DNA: TGTGCCAGCAGGACAACGACAGGGGAATATACTGAAGCTTTCTTT

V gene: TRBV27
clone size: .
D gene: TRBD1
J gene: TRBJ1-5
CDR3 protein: CASTRELTGRFLYSNQPQHF
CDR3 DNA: TGTGCCAGCACCAGGGAACTGACAGGGAGGTTTTTGTATAGCAATCAGCCCCAGCATTTT

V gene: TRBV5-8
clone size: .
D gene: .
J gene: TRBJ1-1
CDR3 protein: CASNRQAVNTEAFF
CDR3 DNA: TGTGCCAGCAATAGACAGGCTGTGAACACTGAAGCTTTCTTT

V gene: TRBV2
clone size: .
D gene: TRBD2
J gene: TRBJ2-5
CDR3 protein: CASSDRGAPLAGEETQYF
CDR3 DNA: TGTGCCAGCAGTGACCGCGGGGCGCCGCTAGCGGGAGAAGAGACCCAGTACTTC

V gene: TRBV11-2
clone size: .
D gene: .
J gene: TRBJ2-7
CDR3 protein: CASSPSWDWSNYEQYF
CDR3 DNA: TGTGCCAGCAGCCCGAGCTGGGACTGGAGCAACTACGAGCAGTACTTC

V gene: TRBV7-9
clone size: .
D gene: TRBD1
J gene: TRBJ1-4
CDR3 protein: CASSLGDRGLNEKLFF
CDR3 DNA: TGTGCCAGCAGCTTAGGGGACAGAGGACTTAATGAAAAACTGTTTTTT

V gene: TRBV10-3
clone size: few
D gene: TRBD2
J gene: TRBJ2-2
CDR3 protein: CAISPGLESTGELFF
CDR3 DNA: TGTGCCATCAGTCCGGGACTAGAAAGCACCGGGGAGCTGTTTTTT

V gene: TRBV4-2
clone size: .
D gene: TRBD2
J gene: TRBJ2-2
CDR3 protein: CASSPGTTYTGELFF
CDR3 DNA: TGTGCCAGCAGCCCCGGGACTACCTACACCGGGGAGCTGTTTTTT

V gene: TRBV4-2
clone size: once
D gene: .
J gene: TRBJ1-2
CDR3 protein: CASSQDSLTRPQNYGYTF
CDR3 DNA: TGTGCCAGCAGCCAAGACTCGCTGACCCGGCCCCAGAACTATGGCTACACCTTC

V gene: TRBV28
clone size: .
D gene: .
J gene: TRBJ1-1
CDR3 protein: CASISGGTEAFF
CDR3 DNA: TGTGCCAGCATTTCGGGGGGAACTGAAGCTTTCTTT

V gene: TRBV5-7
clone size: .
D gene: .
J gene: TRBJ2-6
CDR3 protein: CASKLPLAQSRANVLTF
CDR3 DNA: TGTGCCAGCAAATTGCCTCTTGCACAAAGTCGGGCCAACGTCCTGACTTTC

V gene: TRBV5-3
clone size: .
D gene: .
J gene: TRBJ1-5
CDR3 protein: CASSLGSDQPQHF
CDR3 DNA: TGTGCCAGCAGCTTGGGAAGCGATCAGCCCCAGCATTTT

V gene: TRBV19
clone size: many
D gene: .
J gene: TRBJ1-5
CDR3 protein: CASKGQSNQPQHF
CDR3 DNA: TGTGCCAGTAAGGGGCAGAGCAATCAGCCCCAGCATTTT

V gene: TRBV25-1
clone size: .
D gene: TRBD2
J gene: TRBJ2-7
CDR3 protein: CASSAQGIGGDEQYF
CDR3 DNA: TGTGCCAGCAGTGCGCAGGGTATCGGGGGGGACGAGCAGTACTTC

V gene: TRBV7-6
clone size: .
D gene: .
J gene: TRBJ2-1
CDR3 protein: CANQGRGEQFF
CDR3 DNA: TGTGCCAACCAGGGGAGGGGTGAGCAGTTCTTC

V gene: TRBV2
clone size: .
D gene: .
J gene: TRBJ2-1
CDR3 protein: CASSGPGTGANELFF
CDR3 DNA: TGTGCCAGCAGTGGCCCCGGGACTGGCGCAAATGAGCTGTTCTTC

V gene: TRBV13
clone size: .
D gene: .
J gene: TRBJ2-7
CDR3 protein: CASSLEVGRVDEQYF
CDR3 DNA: TGTGCCAGCAGCTTAGAGGTGGGAAGGGTCGACGAGCAGTACTTC

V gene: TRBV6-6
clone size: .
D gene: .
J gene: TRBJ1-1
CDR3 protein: CASTHNRGDTEAFF
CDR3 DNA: TGTGCCAGCACACACAACCGGGGGGACACTGAAGCTTTCTTT

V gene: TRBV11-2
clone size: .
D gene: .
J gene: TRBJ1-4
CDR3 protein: CASSLDPGIGKLFF
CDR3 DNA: TGTGCCAGCAGCCTTGATCCGGGGATCGGAAAACTGTTTTTT

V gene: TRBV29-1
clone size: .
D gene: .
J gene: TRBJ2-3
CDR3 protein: CSVEGSRTDTQYF
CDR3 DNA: TGCAGCGTTGAGGGGTCCCGCACAGATACGCAGTATTTT

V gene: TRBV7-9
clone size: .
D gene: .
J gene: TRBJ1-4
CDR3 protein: CASSLRQAGGEKLFF
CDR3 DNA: TGTGCCAGCAGTTTAAGACAGGCCGGGGGTGAAAAACTGTTTTTT

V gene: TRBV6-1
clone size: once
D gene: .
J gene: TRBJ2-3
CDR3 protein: CATTEGDTQYF
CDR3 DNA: TGTGCCACAACAGAGGGAGATACGCAGTATTTT

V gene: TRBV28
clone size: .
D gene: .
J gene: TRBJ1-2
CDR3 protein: CASSSPGLGGGYTF
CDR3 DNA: TGTGCCAGCAGTTCCCCTGGTCTGGGGGGTGGCTACACCTTC

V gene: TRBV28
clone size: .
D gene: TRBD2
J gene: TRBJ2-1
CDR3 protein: CASSSWRGRAGNEQFF
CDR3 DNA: TGTGCCAGCAGTTCATGGCGAGGGAGGGCGGGGAATGAGCAGTTCTTC

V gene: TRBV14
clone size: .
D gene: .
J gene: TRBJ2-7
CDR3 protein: CASSQQGYEQYF
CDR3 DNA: TGTGCCAGCAGCCAGCAGGGCTACGAGCAGTACTTC

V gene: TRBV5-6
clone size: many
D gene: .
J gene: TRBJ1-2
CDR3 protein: CASSLVTELYGYTF
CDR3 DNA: TGTGCCAGCAGCTTGGTAACGGAGCTCTATGGCTACACCTTC

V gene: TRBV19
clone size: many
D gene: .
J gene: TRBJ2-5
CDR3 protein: CASSIANSQETQYF
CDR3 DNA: TGTGCCAGTAGTATAGCCAACAGTCAAGAGACCCAGTACTTC

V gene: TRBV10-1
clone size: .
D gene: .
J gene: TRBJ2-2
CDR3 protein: CASSEGAGELFF
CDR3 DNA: TGCGCCAGCAGTGAGGGCGCCGGGGAGCTGTTTTTT

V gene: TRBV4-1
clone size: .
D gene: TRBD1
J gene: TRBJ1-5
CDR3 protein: CASSQVGTGNQPQHF
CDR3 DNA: TGCGCCAGCAGCCAAGTGGGGACAGGGAATCAGCCCCAGCATTTT

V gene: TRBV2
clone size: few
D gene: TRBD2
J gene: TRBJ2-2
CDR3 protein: CASTQLAGAVGELFF
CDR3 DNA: TGTGCCAGCACCCAACTAGCGGGAGCGGTCGGGGAGCTGTTTTTT

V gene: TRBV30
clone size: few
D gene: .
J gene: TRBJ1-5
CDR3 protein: CAWSVTGHLGNQPQHF
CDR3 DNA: TGTGCCTGGAGTGTTACGGGACATTTGGGCAATCAGCCCCAGCATTTT

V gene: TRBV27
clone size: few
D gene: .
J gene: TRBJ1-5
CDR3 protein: CASMSLVWGREAGNQPQHF
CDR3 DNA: TGTGCCAGCATGAGTCTAGTCTGGGGCAGGGAAGCAGGCAATCAGCCCCAGCATTTT

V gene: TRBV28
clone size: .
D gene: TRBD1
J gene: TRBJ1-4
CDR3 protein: CASSLGTGGDEKLFF
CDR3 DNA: TGTGCCAGCAGTCTCGGGACAGGGGGTGATGAAAAACTGTTTTTT

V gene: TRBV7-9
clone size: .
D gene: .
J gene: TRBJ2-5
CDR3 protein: CASSLGNLENF
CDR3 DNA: TGTGCCAGCAGCTTAGGCAATTTGGAGAACTTC

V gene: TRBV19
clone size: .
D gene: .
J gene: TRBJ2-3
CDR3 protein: CASSGAVNTDTQYF
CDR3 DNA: TGTGCCAGTAGTGGGGCGGTGAACACAGATACGCAGTATTTT

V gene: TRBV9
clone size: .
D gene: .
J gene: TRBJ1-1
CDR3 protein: CASSVGGGRTEAFF
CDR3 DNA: TGTGCCAGCAGCGTAGGCGGGGGACGGACTGAAGCTTTCTTT

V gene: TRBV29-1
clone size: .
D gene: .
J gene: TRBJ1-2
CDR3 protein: CSGGEARLAGYTF
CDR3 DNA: TGCAGCGGCGGGGAGGCACGGTTGGCCGGCTACACCTTC

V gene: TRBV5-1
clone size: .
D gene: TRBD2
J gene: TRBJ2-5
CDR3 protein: CASSKTGTSVLETQYF
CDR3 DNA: TGCGCCAGCAGCAAAACCGGGACTAGCGTCTTAGAGACCCAGTACTTC

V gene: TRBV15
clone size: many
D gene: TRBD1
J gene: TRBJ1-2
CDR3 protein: CATSRSDRNNYGYTF
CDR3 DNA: TGTGCCACCAGCAGATCGGACAGGAATAACTATGGCTACACCTTC

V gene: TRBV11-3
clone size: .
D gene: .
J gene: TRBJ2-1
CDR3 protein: CASSLDGVFNEQFF
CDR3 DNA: TGTGCCAGCAGCTTAGATGGAGTGTTTAATGAGCAGTTCTTC

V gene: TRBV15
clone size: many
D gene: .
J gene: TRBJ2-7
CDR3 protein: CATSGDSSYEQYF
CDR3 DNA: TGTGCCACCAGCGGCGACAGCTCCTACGAGCAGTACTTC

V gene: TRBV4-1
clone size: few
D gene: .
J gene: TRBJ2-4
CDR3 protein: CASSQDDITGTKNIQYF
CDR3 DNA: TGCGCCAGCAGCCAAGATGACATAACCGGGACCAAAAACATTCAGTACTTC

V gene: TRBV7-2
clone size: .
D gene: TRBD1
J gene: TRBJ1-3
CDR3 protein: CASSSVGTGGGNTIYF
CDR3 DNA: TGTGCCAGCAGCTCAGTGGGAACAGGGGGCGGAAACACCATATATTTT

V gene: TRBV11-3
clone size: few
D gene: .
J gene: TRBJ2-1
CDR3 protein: CASSFSRFYNEQFF
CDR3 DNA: TGTGCCAGCAGCTTTAGCCGTTTTTACAATGAGCAGTTCTTC

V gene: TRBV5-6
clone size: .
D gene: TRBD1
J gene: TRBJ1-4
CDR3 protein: CASSSLDRGSNEKLFF
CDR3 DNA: TGTGCCAGCAGCTCCTTAGACAGGGGGTCGAATGAAAAACTGTTTTTT

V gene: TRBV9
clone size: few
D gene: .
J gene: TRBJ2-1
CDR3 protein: CASSVASYNEQFF
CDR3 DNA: TGTGCCAGCAGCGTAGCCTCCTACAATGAGCAGTTCTTC

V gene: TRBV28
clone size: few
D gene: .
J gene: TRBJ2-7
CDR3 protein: CASSPSLGNYEQYF
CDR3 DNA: TGTGCCAGCAGTCCTTCACTAGGGAACTACGAGCAGTACTTC

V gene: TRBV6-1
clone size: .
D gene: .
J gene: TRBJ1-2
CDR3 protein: CASSKDYYGYTF
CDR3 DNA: TGTGCCAGCAGCAAGGACTACTATGGCTACACCTTC

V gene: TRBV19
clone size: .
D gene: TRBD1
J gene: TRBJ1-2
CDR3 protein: CASATIQGARGYTF
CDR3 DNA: TGTGCCAGCGCGACGATACAGGGGGCACGGGGCTACACCTTC

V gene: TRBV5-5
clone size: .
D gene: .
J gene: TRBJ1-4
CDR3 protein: CASSLGRDGEKLFF
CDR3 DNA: TGTGCCAGCAGCTTGGGAAGGGACGGTGAAAAACTGTTTTTT

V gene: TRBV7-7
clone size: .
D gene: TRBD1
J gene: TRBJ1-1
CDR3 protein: CASSLTGGTEAFF
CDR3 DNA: TGTGCTAGCAGCCTCACAGGGGGCACTGAAGCTTTCTTT